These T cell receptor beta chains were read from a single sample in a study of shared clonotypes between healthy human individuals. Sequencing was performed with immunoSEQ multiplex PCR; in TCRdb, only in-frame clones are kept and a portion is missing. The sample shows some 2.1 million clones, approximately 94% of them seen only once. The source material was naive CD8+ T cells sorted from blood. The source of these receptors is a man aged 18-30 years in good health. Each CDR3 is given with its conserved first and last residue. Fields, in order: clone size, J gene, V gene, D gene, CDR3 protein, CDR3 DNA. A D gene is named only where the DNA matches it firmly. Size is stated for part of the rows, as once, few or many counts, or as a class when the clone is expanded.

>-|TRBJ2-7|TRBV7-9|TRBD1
CASSPSRWQGANEQYF
TGTGCCAGCAGCCCGTCCCGGTGGCAGGGGGCAAACGAGCAGTACTTC
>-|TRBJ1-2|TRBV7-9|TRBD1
CASSSGQGQTYGYTF
TGTGCCAGCAGCTCTGGACAGGGACAAACCTATGGCTACACCTTC
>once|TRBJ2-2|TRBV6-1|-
CASRQQNTGELFF
TGTGCCAGTCGACAGCAGAACACCGGGGAGCTGTTTTTT
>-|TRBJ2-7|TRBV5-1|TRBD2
CASSLDLGTRILSYEQYF
TGCGCCAGCAGCTTGGATCTCGGGACTAGGATCCTCTCCTACGAGCAGTACTTC
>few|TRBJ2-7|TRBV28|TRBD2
CASSLSGGAYEQYF
TGTGCCAGCAGTTTAAGCGGGGGGGCATACGAGCAGTACTTC
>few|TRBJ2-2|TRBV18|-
CASSRQATGELFF
TGTGCCAGCTCGCGACAGGCCACCGGGGAGCTGTTTTTT
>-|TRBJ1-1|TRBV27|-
CASSLSSQMNTEAFF
TGTGCCAGCAGTTTATCGTCGCAGATGAACACTGAAGCTTTCTTT
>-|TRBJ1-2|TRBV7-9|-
CASRDLGGARDQGYTF
TGTGCCAGCAGAGACCTCGGGGGGGCCCGCGATCAAGGCTACACCTTC
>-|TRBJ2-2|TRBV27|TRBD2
CASTLAGAAPSTGELFF
TGTGCCAGCACCTTAGCGGGAGCCGCTCCGAGCACCGGGGAGCTGTTTTTT
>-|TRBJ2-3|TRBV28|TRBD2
CASSWIGGVREGPDTQYF
TGTGCCAGCAGTTGGATAGGGGGGGTGCGGGAGGGCCCAGATACGCAGTATTTT
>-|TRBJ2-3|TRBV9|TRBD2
CASSPRVAGDTQYF
TGTGCCAGCAGCCCCCGGGTAGCGGGGGATACGCAGTATTTT
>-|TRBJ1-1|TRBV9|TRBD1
CASSVTGALNTEAFF
TGTGCCAGCAGCGTCACAGGGGCGCTAAACACTGAAGCTTTCTTT
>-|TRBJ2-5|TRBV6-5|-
CASSYSGGQETQYF
TGTGCCAGCAGTTACTCCGGTGGCCAAGAGACCCAGTACTTC
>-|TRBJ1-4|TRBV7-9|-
CASTGTYPTNEKLFF
TGTGCCAGCACCGGAACCTACCCAACTAATGAAAAACTGTTTTTT
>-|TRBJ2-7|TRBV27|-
CASSLSVLASSYEQYF
TGTGCCAGCAGTTTATCGGTCCTAGCGAGCTCCTACGAGCAGTACTTC
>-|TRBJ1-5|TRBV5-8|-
CASSFSTGSNQPQHF
TGTGCCAGCAGCTTCTCCACAGGGAGCAATCAGCCCCAGCATTTT
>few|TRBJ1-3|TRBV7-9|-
CASRGAGGNTIYF
TGTGCCAGCAGGGGGGCAGGTGGAAACACCATATATTTT
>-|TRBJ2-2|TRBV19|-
CASSLLVTGELFF
TGTGCCAGTAGTCTTCTAGTGACCGGGGAGCTGTTTTTT
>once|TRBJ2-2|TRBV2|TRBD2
CASSVTVERGYTGELFF
TGTGCCAGCAGTGTGACGGTGGAGCGGGGATACACCGGGGAGCTGTTTTTT
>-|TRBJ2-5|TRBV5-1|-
CASNSQVARETQYF
TGCGCCAGCAATTCACAGGTGGCGAGAGAGACCCAGTACTTC
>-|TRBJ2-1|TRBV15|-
CATTTGLPSYNEQFF
TGTGCCACCACTACAGGACTCCCCTCCTACAATGAGCAGTTCTTC
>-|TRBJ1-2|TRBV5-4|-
CASSPIPGYGYTF
TGTGCCAGCAGCCCTATCCCTGGCTATGGCTACACCTTC
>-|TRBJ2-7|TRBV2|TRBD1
CASNSRDRGYEQYF
TGTGCCAGCAACTCCCGGGACAGGGGGTACGAGCAGTACTTC
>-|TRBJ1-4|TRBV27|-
CASSRATNEKLFF
TGTGCCAGCAGTCGTGCAACTAATGAAAAACTGTTTTTT
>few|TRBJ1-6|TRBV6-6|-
CASSYGDSGPYF
TGTGCCAGCAGTTACGGTGACAGCGGGCCCTACTTT
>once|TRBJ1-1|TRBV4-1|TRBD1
CASSPGTGHAEAFF
TGCGCCAGCAGCCCCGGGACAGGGCACGCTGAAGCTTTCTTT
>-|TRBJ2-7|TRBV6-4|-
CASSDPERDPSYEQYF
TGTGCCAGCAGTGACCCCGAGAGGGACCCCTCCTACGAGCAGTACTTC